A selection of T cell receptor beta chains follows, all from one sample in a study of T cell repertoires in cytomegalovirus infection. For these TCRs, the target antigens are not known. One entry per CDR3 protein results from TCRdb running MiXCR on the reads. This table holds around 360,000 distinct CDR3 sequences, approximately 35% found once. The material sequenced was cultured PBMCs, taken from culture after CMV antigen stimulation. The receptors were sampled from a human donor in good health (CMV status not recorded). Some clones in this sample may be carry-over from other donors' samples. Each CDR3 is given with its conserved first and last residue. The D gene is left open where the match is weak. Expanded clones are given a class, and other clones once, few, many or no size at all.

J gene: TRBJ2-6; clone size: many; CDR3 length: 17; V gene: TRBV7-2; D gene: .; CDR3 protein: CASSLVKTFSGANVLTF; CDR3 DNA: TGTGCCAGCAGCTTAGTGAAAACGTTCTCTGGGGCCAACGTCCTGACTTTC
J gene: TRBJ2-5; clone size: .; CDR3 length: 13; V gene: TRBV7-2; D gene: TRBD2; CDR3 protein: CASGSGGQETQYF; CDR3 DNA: TGTGCCAGCGGTAGCGGGGGCCAAGAGACCCAGTACTTC
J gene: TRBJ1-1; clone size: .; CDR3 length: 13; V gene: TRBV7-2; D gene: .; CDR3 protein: CASIFRENTEDFF; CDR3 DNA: TGTGCCAGCATCTTTCGGGAGAACACTGAAGATTTCTTT
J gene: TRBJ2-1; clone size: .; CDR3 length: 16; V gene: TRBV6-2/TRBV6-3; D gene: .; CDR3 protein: CARTDRSWVGYNEQFF; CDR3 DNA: TGTGCCAGAACCGATAGGTCGTGGGTGGGATACAATGAGCAGTTCTTC
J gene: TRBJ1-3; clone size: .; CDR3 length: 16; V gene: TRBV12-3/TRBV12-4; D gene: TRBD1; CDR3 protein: CASSFDWTGPANTIYF; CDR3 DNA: TGTGCCAGCAGTTTCGACTGGACAGGTCCGGCAAACACCATATATTTT
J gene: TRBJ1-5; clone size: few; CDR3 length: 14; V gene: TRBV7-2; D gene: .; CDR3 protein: CASSLLGGNQPQHF; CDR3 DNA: TGTGCCAGCAGCTTGCTCGGGGGCAATCAGCCCCAGCATTTT
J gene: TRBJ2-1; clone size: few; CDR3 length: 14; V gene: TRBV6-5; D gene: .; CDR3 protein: CASSYSIVQAEQFF; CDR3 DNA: TGTGCCAGCAGTTACTCGATCGTCCAAGCGGAGCAGTTCTTC
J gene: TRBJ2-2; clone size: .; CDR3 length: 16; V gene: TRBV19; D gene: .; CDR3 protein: CASSPYSGSNTGELFF; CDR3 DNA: TGTGCCAGTAGTCCCTATAGCGGATCGAACACCGGGGAGCTGTTTTTT
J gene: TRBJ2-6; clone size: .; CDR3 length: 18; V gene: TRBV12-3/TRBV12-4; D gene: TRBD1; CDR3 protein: CASSPGQGAAVEANVLTF; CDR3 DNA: TGTGCCAGCAGTCCGGGACAGGGGGCCGCAGTAGAGGCCAACGTCCTGACTTTC
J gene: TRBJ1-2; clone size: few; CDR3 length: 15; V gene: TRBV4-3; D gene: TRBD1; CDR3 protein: CASSRGTGVNYGYTF; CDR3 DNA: TGCGCCAGCAGCCGTGGGACAGGGGTAAATTATGGCTACACCTTC
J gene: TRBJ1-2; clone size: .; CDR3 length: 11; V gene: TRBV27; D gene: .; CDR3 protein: CASGGSYGYTF; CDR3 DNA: TGTGCCAGTGGAGGGAGCTATGGCTACACCTTC
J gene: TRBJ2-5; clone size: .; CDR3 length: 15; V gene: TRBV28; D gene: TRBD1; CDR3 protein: CASSSGQGFPETQYF; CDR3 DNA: TGTGCCAGCAGTTCGGGACAGGGGTTTCCAGAGACCCAGTACTTC
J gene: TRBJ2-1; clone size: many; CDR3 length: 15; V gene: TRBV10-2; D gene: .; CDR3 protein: CASSRLPGSYNEQFF; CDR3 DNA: TGCGCCAGCTCACGGCTACCAGGCTCCTACAATGAGCAGTTCTTC
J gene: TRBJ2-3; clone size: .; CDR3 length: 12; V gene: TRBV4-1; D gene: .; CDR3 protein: CASSHPQDTQYF; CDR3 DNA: TGCGCCAGCAGCCACCCCCAAGATACGCAGTATTTT
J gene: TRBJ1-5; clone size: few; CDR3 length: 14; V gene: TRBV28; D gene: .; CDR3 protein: CASIVGDSNQPQHF; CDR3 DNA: TGTGCCAGCATTGTTGGGGATAGCAATCAGCCCCAGCATTTT
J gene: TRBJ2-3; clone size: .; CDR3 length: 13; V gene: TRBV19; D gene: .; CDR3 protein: CASRTGYSDTQYF; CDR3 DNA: TGTGCCAGTAGAACAGGGTATTCAGATACGCAGTATTTT
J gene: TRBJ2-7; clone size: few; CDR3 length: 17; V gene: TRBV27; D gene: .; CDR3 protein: CASSLVQVGGLTYEQYF; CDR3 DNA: TGTGCCAGCAGTTTGGTACAGGTGGGAGGTCTGACCTACGAGCAGTACTTC
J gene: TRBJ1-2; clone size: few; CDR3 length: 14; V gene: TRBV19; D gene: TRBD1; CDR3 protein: CASSIQQGLYGYTF; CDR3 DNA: TGTGCCAGTAGTATCCAACAGGGGCTTTATGGCTACACCTTC
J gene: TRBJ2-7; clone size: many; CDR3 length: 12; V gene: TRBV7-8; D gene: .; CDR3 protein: CASSRTDYEQYF; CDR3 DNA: TGTGCCAGCAGTCGCACAGACTACGAGCAGTACTTC
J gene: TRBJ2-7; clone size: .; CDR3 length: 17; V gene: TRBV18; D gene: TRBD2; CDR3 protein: CASSLIGLADTHYEQYF; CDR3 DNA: TGTGCCAGCTCACTCATAGGACTAGCGGATACCCACTACGAGCAGTACTTC
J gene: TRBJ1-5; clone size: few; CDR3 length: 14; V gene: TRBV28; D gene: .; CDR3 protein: CASSLLRVLGAPHF; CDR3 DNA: TGTGCCAGCAGTCTGCTCAGGGTTTTAGGTGCGCCCCATTTT
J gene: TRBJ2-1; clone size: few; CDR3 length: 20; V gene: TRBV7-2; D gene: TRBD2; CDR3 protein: CASSLKLGSGNLLSYNEQFF; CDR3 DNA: TGTGCCAGCAGCTTAAAACTGGGTAGCGGGAATCTCCTTTCCTACAATGAGCAGTTCTTC
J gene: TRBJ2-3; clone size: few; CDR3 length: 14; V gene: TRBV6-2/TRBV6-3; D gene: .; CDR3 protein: CASRKRGRADTQYF; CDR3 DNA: TGTGCCAGCAGAAAGCGAGGCAGGGCCGATACGCAGTATTTT
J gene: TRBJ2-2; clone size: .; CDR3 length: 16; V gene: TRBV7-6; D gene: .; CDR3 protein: CASSFRGSGNTGELFF; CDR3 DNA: TGTGCCAGCAGCTTCCGTGGGAGCGGGAACACCGGGGAGCTGTTTTTT
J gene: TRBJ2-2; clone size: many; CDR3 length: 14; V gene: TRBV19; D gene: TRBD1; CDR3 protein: CASSTDRVAGELFF; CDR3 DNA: TGTGCCAGTAGCACGGACAGGGTGGCCGGGGAGCTGTTTTTT
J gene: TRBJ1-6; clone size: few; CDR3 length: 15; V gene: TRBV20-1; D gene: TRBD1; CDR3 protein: CSARAPGTEGSPLHF; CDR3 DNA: TGCAGTGCTAGGGCTCCCGGGACAGAAGGATCACCCCTCCACTTT
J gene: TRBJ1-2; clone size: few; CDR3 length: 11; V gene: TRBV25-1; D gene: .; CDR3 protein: CASSDRAGYTF; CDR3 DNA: TGTGCCAGCAGTGACCGGGCTGGCTACACCTTC
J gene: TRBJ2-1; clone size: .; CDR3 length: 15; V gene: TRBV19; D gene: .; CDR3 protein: CASSTQGQTGNEQFF; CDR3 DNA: TGTGCCAGTAGTACACAGGGACAAACCGGGAATGAGCAGTTCTTC
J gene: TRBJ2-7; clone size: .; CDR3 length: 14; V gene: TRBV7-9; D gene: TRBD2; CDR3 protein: CASRRSGLVYGQYF; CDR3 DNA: TGTGCCAGCAGACGCTCGGGACTAGTATACGGGCAGTACTTC
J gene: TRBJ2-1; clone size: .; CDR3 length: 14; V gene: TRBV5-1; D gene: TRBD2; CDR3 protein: CASRWASGRGEQFF; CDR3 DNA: TGCGCCAGCAGATGGGCTAGCGGGAGGGGCGAGCAGTTCTTC
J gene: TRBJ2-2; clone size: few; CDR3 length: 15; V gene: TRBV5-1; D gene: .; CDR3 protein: CASSREGFNTGELFF; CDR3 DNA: TGCGCCAGCAGCCGGGAAGGCTTTAACACCGGGGAGCTGTTTTTT
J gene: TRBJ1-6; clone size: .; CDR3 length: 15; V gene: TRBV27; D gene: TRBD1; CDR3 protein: CASSRSGTGARPLHF; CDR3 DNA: TGTGCCAGCAGCAGGTCCGGGACAGGGGCCCGGCCCCTCCACTTT
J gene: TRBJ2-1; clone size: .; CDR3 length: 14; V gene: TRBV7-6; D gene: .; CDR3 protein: CASSRSTGYNEQFF; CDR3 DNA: TGTGCCAGCAGCCGCTCGACTGGATACAATGAGCAGTTCTTC
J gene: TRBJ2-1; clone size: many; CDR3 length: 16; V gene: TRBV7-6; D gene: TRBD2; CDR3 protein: CASSPNSGSSYNEQFF; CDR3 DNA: TGTGCCAGCAGCCCGAATAGCGGGAGCTCCTACAATGAGCAGTTCTTC